This TCR beta chain emerged from a study of blood T cell repertoires in COVID-19. For the study at large: Some COVID-19 samples were acute and others convalescent; all came from the United States, Italy and Spain. T cells, B-cell-depleted T cells, or PBMCs provided the cDNA or gDNA that served as material.

In the authors' methods: By means of reference gene primer amplification, nucleated cell counts were estimated. TCRdb's copy holds only in-frame clones and misses some; the assay was immunoSEQ multiplex PCR. V, J and clone size reflect that table, while D and trimming were determined from the DNA. The top ten hold 1.5% to 2% of the sample, which has over 300,000 clones, approximately 85% seen once. This receptor was identified in a woman in her forties or fifties with acute or convalescent COVID-19. Sequencing was done on a sample of peripheral blood.

As DNA, the CDR3 is TGTGCCAGCAGCCCCGTGGTCAGTTCCTACGAGCAGTACTTC. Amino acids: CASSPVVSSYEQYF. The chain joins TRBV5-4 to TRBJ2-7, with D hard to call. Germline assignment: CDR1 SGHNT and CDR2 YYREEE (reference sequence). Trimming took 4 bases from V and 1 from J, leaving 12 bases between them. There are 14 residues in the CDR3.